A selection of T cell receptor beta chains follows, all from one sample in a study of response to subunit inactivated influenza vaccine. Using its own MiXCR run on the RT-PCR reads, TCRdb lists one record per CDR3 protein. The sample includes 500,000 to 600,000 distinct CDR3 sequences, 11% of them seen just once. These sequences were also reported in another study, on T cells expressing NK-cell markers.

The specimen was PBMCs from blood, collected on the day of vaccination. Receptor source: a man aged 45-60 years who received an inactivated influenza vaccine. Both conserved end residues are part of each CDR3. A D gene is named only where the DNA matches it firmly. Clone size is shown for a subset of rows, as once, few, many or a class of expanded clone.

TRBJ2-7,TRBV20-1,TRBD1,NA,TGCAGTGCTCGTATAACGGGACAGCTCTACGAGCAGTACTTC,CSARITGQLYEQYF
TRBJ2-7,TRBV5-1,TRBD1,few,TGCGCCAGCAGCTGGGGACAGAGCTCCTACGAGCAGTACTTC,CASSWGQSSYEQYF
TRBJ2-2,TRBV5-1,NA,few,TGCGCCAGCAGGGGAGGCCCCGCGAACACCGGGGAGCTGTTTTTT,CASRGGPANTGELFF
TRBJ1-1,TRBV10-3,TRBD1,few,TGTGCCATCAGGCGGGCAGGGGGAGAGAACACTGAAGCTTTCTTT,CAIRRAGGENTEAFF
TRBJ2-1,TRBV12-3/TRBV12-4,NA,NA,TGTGCCAGCAGTCCCGGACCCGTGGGCAATGAGCAGTTCTTC,CASSPGPVGNEQFF
TRBJ1-2,TRBV7-2,NA,NA,TGTGCCAGCAGCTTAAGGGATATGAGCTATGGCTACACCTTC,CASSLRDMSYGYTF
TRBJ2-1,TRBV20-1,NA,few,TGCAGTGCTAGTCTCCCCTGGGGATCCTACAATGAGCAGTTCTTC,CSASLPWGSYNEQFF
TRBJ2-2,TRBV5-1,TRBD1,NA,TGCGCCAGCAGCTTGGGACAGGGCGTAGGCGGGGAGCTGTTTTTT,CASSLGQGVGGELFF
TRBJ2-4,TRBV14,TRBD1,few,TGTGCCAGCAGCCAAAATATCGGGACAGGCCTGAAAAACATTCAGTACTTC,CASSQNIGTGLKNIQYF
TRBJ2-1,TRBV5-1,NA,few,TGCGCCAGCAGCTTGGATCCAGGCAATGAGCAGTTCTTC,CASSLDPGNEQFF
TRBJ2-3,TRBV12-3/TRBV12-4,NA,many,TGTGCCAGCAGTCCGACAGACCTAACAGGCACAGATACGCAGTATTTT,CASSPTDLTGTDTQYF
TRBJ1-4,TRBV20-1,NA,NA,TGCAGTGGGGGTGTGGGATCAACTAATGAAAAACTGTTTTTT,CSGGVGSTNEKLFF
TRBJ2-2,TRBV9,NA,NA,TGTGCCAGCAGCGTAGGGCCGACTTACACCGGGGAGCTGTTTTTT,CASSVGPTYTGELFF
TRBJ2-3,TRBV7-2,NA,NA,TGTGCCAGCAGCTTAGGAGTCGAAGGTACGCAGTATTTT,CASSLGVEGTQYF
TRBJ2-3,TRBV5-1,NA,few,TGCGCCAGCAGCTTGTTAGCTTTGGGGTCCCTTGCTACGCAGTATTTT,CASSLLALGSLATQYF
TRBJ2-5,TRBV12-3/TRBV12-4,TRBD2,few,TGTGCCAGCAGTGGACTAGCGGGAGCAGAGACCCAGTACTTC,CASSGLAGAETQYF
TRBJ2-7,TRBV5-1,NA,NA,TGCGCCAGCAGCTTCATCTACGGGGCAAGCTCCTACGAGCAGTACTTC,CASSFIYGASSYEQYF
TRBJ2-2,TRBV6-2/TRBV6-3,TRBD2,few,TGTGCCAGCAGTTACAGCTGGTCGGCTAGCGGGAGGGCCGCCGGGGAGCTGTTTTTT,CASSYSWSASGRAAGELFF